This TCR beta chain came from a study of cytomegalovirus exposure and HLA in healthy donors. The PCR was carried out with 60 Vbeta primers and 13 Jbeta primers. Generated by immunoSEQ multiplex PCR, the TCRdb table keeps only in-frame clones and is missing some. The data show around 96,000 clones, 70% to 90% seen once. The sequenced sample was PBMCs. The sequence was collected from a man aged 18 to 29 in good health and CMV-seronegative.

In DNA, the CDR3 is TGTGCCAGCACCCAACAGGGCTCTGGGGCCAACGTCCTGACTTTC. The encoded protein is CASTQQGSGANVLTF. V gene TRBV6-6 combines with J gene TRBJ2-6, with a weak D call TRBD1 (6 bases). V was cut by 7 bases and J by 0 bases, with 10 bases left in between. The germline V gene encodes CDR1 MNHNY and CDR2 SVGAGI (reference sequence). The CDR3 contains 15 residues.